This T cell receptor (beta chain) was sequenced during a study of T cells expressing NK-cell markers (dated by TCRdb to about 2020). General notes on the study: In sorted CD3+CD56+NKG2C+, CD3+CD56+NKG2C- and CD3+CD56-NKG2C+ T-cell subsets from several donors, TCR beta-chain repertoires were profiled. The eight sequenced donors were randomly selected healthy volunteers, three men and five women. Libraries were sequenced as 2 x 150 bp reads on Illumina HiSeq 2000/2500, MiSeq or NextSeq. Of the eight sequenced donors, seven were found to be HCMV-seropositive and one was found to be HCMV-seronegative. What the research found in general, with its limitations: Those dominant clonotypes were again the most abundant among CD3+CD56-NKG2C+ cells in a handful of donors, at about 25-60.1%. In roughly six donors, the dominant CD3+CD56+NKG2C+ clonotypes were among the top 10 CD8+ clonotypes and accounted for about 1.0-7.5% of CD8+ T cells. Whether the expanded NKG2C-expressing T cell clones were specific for HCMV antigens was left unclear.

Points on this clonotype: Its antigen is unknown.

HCMV serostatus was determined by detecting HCMV-specific IgG in serum with a commercial ELISA kit. Peripheral blood mononuclear cells were isolated from blood by Ficoll density gradient centrifugation. The sequencer was an Illumina HiSeq 2000. TCR beta cDNA libraries were prepared using 5'RACE template switching, which introduced a universal primer site and unique molecular identifiers. Synthesis of cDNA was primed from the TCR beta constant segment and was followed by two consecutive PCR amplification steps. From the authors' description of their analysis: MIGEC was used to demultiplex reads and group reads by UMI, and MiTCR was used to assemble and quantify clonotypes. To remove erroneous sequences, TCR cDNA sequences were retained only when supported by two or more reads. The tcR package was used for downstream repertoire analysis, and clonotypes were matched between fractions using CDR3 nucleotide sequence together with V segment. VDJmatch was used to annotate antigen specificity against VDJdb, with one amino acid substitution in CDR3 permitted. Through TCRdb reprocessing, the reads give one entry per CDR3 protein sequence; DNA is omitted. It is TCRdb's table, rather than the study itself, that gives the V and J calls and clone size. The sample table records 350,000 to 400,000 distinct CDR3 sequences. The leading ten clones occupy about 10% of the sample.

For CDR1 and CDR2, the germline V gene lists MGHRA and YSYEKL. The CDR3 contains 12 residues, cysteine and phenylalanine counted. No DNA was logged. Sequencing input: blood T cells: a sorted CD56 or NKG2C T cell subset, CD4+ or CD8+ T cells, or bulk PBMC T cells (not recorded which). This chain is built from TRBV4-1 and TRBJ2-1; no DNA is available, so the TRBD2 call from TCRdb remains unchecked. This TCR came from a woman in her fifties or sixties in good health. Donor details come from another sample of the same person, matched by shared clones. The CDR3 region has the sequence CASSPLAGEVFF.